A single sample is the source of the 20 T cell receptor beta chains below, sequenced in a study of monozygotic twins with inflammatory bowel disease. TCRdb reprocessed the 5' RACE reads; each CDR3 protein has one entry and no DNA is given. The sample data list some 450,000 distinct CDR3 sequences. Sequenced input: blood. The receptors shown here come from a human donor with ulcerative colitis or Crohn's disease, or a healthy co-twin of an affected twin (not recorded which).

V is TRBV6-1 and J is TRBJ1-6; checking the TCRdb D call of TRBD1 is not possible without DNA. The CDR3 sequence is 17 residues long. CDR1 MNHNS and CDR2 SASEGT come from the germline V gene. CDR3 protein: CASSQQGSSSYNSPLHF.

The rearrangement joins TRBV7-6 to TRBJ2-7. Per the germline V gene, CDR1 is SGHVS and CDR2 is FNYEAQ. The CDR3 loop spans 13 amino acids. The CDR3 protein is CASSLAGDYEQYF. Filled out from reference TRBV7-6 and TRBJ2-7, the complete variable domain reads GAGVSQSPRYKVTKRGQDVALRCDPISGHVSLYWYRQALGQGPEFLTYFNYEAQQDKSGLPNDRFSAERPEGSISTLTIQRTEQRDSAMYRCASSLAGDYEQYFGPGTRLTVT.

The V call is TRBV3-1, the J call TRBJ1-2. Germline V gene lookup returns CDR1 LGHDT and CDR2 YNNKEL (reference sequence). The CDR3 length is 14 residues. CDR3 residues: CASSQQGVDYGYTF. Full variable domain (outside the CDR3, taken from reference TRBV3-1 and TRBJ1-2): DTAVSQTPKYLVTQMGNDKSIKCEQNLGHDTMYWYKQDSKKFLKIMFSYNNKELIINETVPNRFSPKSPDKAHLNLHINSLELGDSAVYFCASSQQGVDYGYTFGSGTRLTVV.

The CDR3 protein is CATSRADTSRGEQYF. The genes are TRBV15 and TRBJ2-7. Germline CDR1 reads LNHNV; CDR2 reads YYDKDF (reference sequence). This CDR3 has 15 residues.

The chain recombines TRBV19 with TRBJ1-2; TCRdb outputs TRBD1, but without DNA this stays unchecked. Germline CDR1 and CDR2: LNHDA and SQIVND (reference sequence). The CDR3 is 16 residues long. The CDR3 region is CASSFLPGQDSYGYTF.

The rearrangement joins TRBV2 to TRBJ2-7. Looked up from germline, CDR1 is SNHLY and CDR2 is FYNNEI. CDR3 length: 11 amino acids. The CDR3 loop is CAQGYNYEQYF. Combining the CDR3 with reference TRBV2 and TRBJ2-7 gives the whole variable domain EPEVTQTPSHQVTQMGQEVILRCVPISNHLYFYWYRQILGQKVEFLVSFYNNEISEKSEIFDDQFSVERPDGSNFTLKIRSTKLEDSAMYFCAQGYNYEQYFGPGTRLTVT.

CDR3: CASSLTGVSIAKPEAFF. This chain uses TRBV5-1 with TRBJ1-1; with no DNA, the TCRdb D assignment of TRBD1 cannot be verified. This CDR3 contains 17 residues. Germline V gene sequence: CDR1 SGHRS, CDR2 YFSETQ.

The V and J genes are TRBV11-2 and TRBJ1-2. This CDR3 comprises 14 residues. Germline lookup yields CDR1 SGHAT and CDR2 FQNNGV. CDR3 sequence: CASSFSVSNYGYTF.

The J gene is TRBJ1-6, the V gene TRBV15. This CDR3 contains 13 residues. The germline V gene encodes CDR1 LNHNV and CDR2 YYDKDF (reference sequence). CDR3 loop: CATSRGSGGPLHF.

This rearrangement joins TRBV7-3 to TRBJ2-2; TCRdb's D call of TRBD2 is untestable without DNA. The CDR3 sequence is 15 residues long. CDR1 is SGHTA and CDR2 is FQGTGA in the germline V gene. CDR3 protein: CASREGGPNTGELFF. The variable domain in full, completed from reference TRBV7-3 and TRBJ2-2, reads GAGVSQTPSNKVTEKGKYVELRCDPISGHTALYWYRQSLGQGPEFLIYFQGTGAADDSGLPNDRFFAVRPEGSVSTLKIQRTERGDSAVYLCASREGGPNTGELFFGEGSRLTVL.

The chain combines TRBV19 with TRBJ1-6. This CDR3 spans 15 amino acids. Per germline, CDR1 LNHDA and CDR2 SQIVND (reference sequence). CDR3 in amino acids: CASSVRSSYNSPLHF.

The V gene is TRBV6-1, the J gene TRBJ2-7; TCRdb lists TRBD2, though no DNA is available to test this call. CDR1 and CDR2 from the germline V gene are MNHNS and SASEGT. The CDR3 is 11 residues long. CDR3: CASDYVNEQYF.

The chain couples TRBV4-3 to TRBJ2-7; with no DNA, the TCRdb D assignment of TRBD2 cannot be verified. Germline CDR1 and CDR2: LGHNA and YSLEER. The CDR3 has 17 residues. The CDR3 reads CASSPRGRLADPYEQYF.

The chain joins TRBV7-2 to TRBJ2-1; TCRdb proposes TRBD1, but this gene call is untestable without DNA. Germline CDR1 reads SGHTA; CDR2 reads FQGNSA. The CDR3 loop spans 13 amino acids. The CDR3 loop is CASSPGTGSEQFF.

This sequence joins TRBV27 and TRBJ1-5. This CDR3 is built from 15 residues. Germline V gene sequence: CDR1 MNHEY, CDR2 SMNVEV (reference sequence). The chain's CDR3 is CASSLAAGGRQPQHF.

This rearrangement joins TRBV4-2 to TRBJ2-3. Germline CDR1 reads LGHNA; CDR2 reads YNFKEQ. This CDR3 is built from 18 residues. CDR3 in amino acids: CASSQEGVGFSSTDTQYF.

The gene calls are TRBV29-1 and TRBJ2-3. Germline-derived CDR1 and CDR2 are SQVTM and ANQGSEA. CDR3 size: 17 residues. CDR3 protein: CSVEELEVLGLRDTQYF.

The CDR3: CAISEPYRDAEAFF. The rearrangement links TRBV10-3 to TRBJ1-1; absent DNA, TCRdb's TRBD1 call cannot be checked. This CDR3 has 14 residues. Germline V gene sequence: CDR1 ENHRY, CDR2 SYGVKD.

V is TRBV7-2 and J is TRBJ2-3; TCRdb reports TRBD2, a call that lacks DNA to check it against. The CDR3 spans 17 residues. CDR1 is SGHTA, CDR2 FQGNSA, per germline. The chain's CDR3 is CASSPGLAGGGGDTQYF.

The chain couples TRBV6-1 to TRBJ2-1; the TCRdb D gene call, TRBD2, has no DNA to confirm it. CDR3 length: 16 amino acids. Germline V lookup: CDR1 MNHNS, CDR2 SASEGT. The chain's CDR3 is CASSPGLAGVSNEQFF.